This TCR beta chain was sequenced in a study of shared clonotypes between healthy human individuals. Study-wide results and limits: The diversity represented, both genetic and in exposure history, was limited by few donors.

CDR1 and CDR2 (germline): SGHVS, FQNEAQ. The length of the CDR3 is 15 residues. The V segment lost 4 bases and the J segment 5 bases; nucleotides outside the gene matches: 9. Notes on this clone: Its antigen remains unidentified. Given a far larger clone just one base away, this is likely a sequencing read error.

Recent vaccinations or acute infections were absent in the healthy HIV-negative adult donors. Only Caucasian adults living in Nashville, Tennessee served as donors. An assay was performed, and its level was deep. The method was immunoSEQ multiplex PCR; TCRdb's version includes in-frame clones alone and lacks a portion of them. The table includes 450,000 to 500,000 clones, approximately 81% detected once. The TCR was taken from a woman in her thirties or forties in good health. Some clones in this sample may be carry-over from other donors' samples. This sequence joins TRBV7-8 and TRBJ2-7; TRBD2 agrees at 9 bases. Specimen: PBMCs. The CDR3 loop reads CASSSRLAATHEQYF. CDR3 sequence (DNA): TGTGCCAGCAGCTCACGACTAGCGGCTACCCACGAGCAGTACTTC.